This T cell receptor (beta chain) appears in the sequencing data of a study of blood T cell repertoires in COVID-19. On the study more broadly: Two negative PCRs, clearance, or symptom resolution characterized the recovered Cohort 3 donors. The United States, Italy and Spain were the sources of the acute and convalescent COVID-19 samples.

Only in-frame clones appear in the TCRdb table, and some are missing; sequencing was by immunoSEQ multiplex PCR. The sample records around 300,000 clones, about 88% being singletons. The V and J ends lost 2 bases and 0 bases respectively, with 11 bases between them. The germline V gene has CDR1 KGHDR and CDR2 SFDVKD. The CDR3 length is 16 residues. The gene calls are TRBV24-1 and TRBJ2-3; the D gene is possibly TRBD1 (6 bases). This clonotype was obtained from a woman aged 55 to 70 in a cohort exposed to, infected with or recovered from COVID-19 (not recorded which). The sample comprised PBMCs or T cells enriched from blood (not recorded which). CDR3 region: CATSDSGRGSTDTQYF. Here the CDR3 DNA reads TGTGCCACCAGTGATTCGGGCAGGGGAAGCACAGATACGCAGTATTTT.